The entry below describes one T cell receptor beta chain. What it recognizes is unknown. Repertoires were generated with immunoSEQ multiplex PCR, while TCRdb's copy carries only in-frame clones and drops some. This table has about 160,000 clones, roughly nine tenths appearing once. These data are taken from a study of cytomegalovirus exposure and HLA in healthy donors. Study-level findings and limits: The authors enumerated under 200 TCR beta chains as linked to cytomegalovirus.

The TCR originated in a man younger than 30 in good health and CMV-seropositive. The sample was PBMCs.

This CDR3 is CASSLGSGAEAFF. CDR3 sequence (DNA): TGCGCCAGCAGCTTAGGTTCCGGGGCTGAAGCTTTCTTT. The chain has TRBV5-1 and TRBJ1-1; the D is unclear. Germline V gene sequence: CDR1 SGHRS, CDR2 YFSETQ. The germline V and J ends were trimmed by 2 bases and 6 bases, with 11 bases remaining between them. The CDR3 sequence is 13 residues long.